Following are 27 T cell receptor beta chains from one sample sequenced in a study of metastatic and nonmetastatic thyroid tumors. TCRdb redid the clone calls on the PCR reads using MiXCR. The repertoire includes approximately 37,000 clones, around 23% of them detected once, and less than 4% sits in the top ten. There were no patients who had received any treatment before thyroid surgery. The sequenced material came from tumor tissue. The receptors here all came from a male donor with papillary thyroid cancer or a benign thyroid nodule (not recorded which). Some clones in this sample may be carry-over from other donors' samples.

The chain is built from TRBV30 and TRBJ1-2, with D tentatively TRBD1 (5 bases). The germline V gene encodes CDR1 GTSNPN and CDR2 SVGIG (reference sequence). The CDR3 loop spans 15 amino acids. V was trimmed by 1 base and J by 3 bases, leaving 15 bases between them. CDR3 sequence: CAWSAPRRGDYGYTF. The DNA of the CDR3 is TGTGCCTGGAGTGCCCCAAGGAGGGGCGACTATGGCTACACCTTC.

This chain links TRBV7-3 with TRBJ2-1; 10 bases are shared with TRBD2. With 0 bases clipped from V and 4 bases from J, the junction kept 9 bases outside the gene matches. CDR3 length equals 18 residues. Germline loops: CDR1 SGHTA, CDR2 FQGTGA. The CDR3 coding sequence is TGTGCCAGCAGCTTAACGTGTTCTAGCGGGGGACCTTACAATGAGCAGTTCTTC. It is translated as CASSLTCSSGGPYNEQFF.

The rearrangement links TRBV5-1 to TRBJ1-1; TRBD1 aligns across 9 bases. CDR1 is SGHRS and CDR2 is YFSETQ in the germline V gene. The V gene end was trimmed by 3 bases and the J gene end by 11 bases; junction bases not matched to a gene: 11. This CDR3 is 14 amino acids long. The DNA for the CDR3 is TGCGCCAGCAGCTCTTCCGGGACAGGGATTAGTGCTTTCTTT. It codes for CASSSSGTGISAFF.

This clone was observed at least ten times. V and J are TRBV5-4 and TRBJ1-6; a weak D match, TRBD1 (5 bases). Trimming removed 4 bases from V and 5 bases from J, with 13 bases in between. The germline V gene has CDR1 SGHNT and CDR2 YYREEE (reference sequence). This CDR3 comprises 15 residues. The CDR3 sequence: CASSTGHTNNSPLHF. The CDR3 nucleotides are TGTGCCAGCAGCACCGGACACACAAATAATTCACCCCTCCACTTT.

The sample holds a few counts of this clone. This chain uses TRBV6-2 or TRBV6-3 with TRBJ2-2; D not certain. V dropped 1 base and J dropped 1 base, with 4 bases sitting between them. The CDR3 covers 14 residues. Germline V gives CDR1 MNHEY, CDR2 SVGEGT. The CDR3 sequence: CASSYLVNTGELFF. The CDR3 bases are TGTGCCAGCAGTTACTTAGTGAACACCGGGGAGCTGTTTTTT.

In this sample, this clone turned up many times. The V gene is TRBV28, the J gene TRBJ1-2; D remains ambiguous. Trimming took 3 bases from V and 6 from J, leaving 11 bases between them. From germline, CDR1 is MDHEN and CDR2 SYDVKM. The CDR3 spans 13 residues. The CDR3 sequence is CASSFRGFHGYTF. CDR3 coding DNA: TGTGCCAGCAGTTTCCGTGGGTTTCATGGCTACACCTTC.

This clone was counted ten times or more. The chain couples TRBV25-1 to TRBJ1-4; no firm D call. CDR1 is MGHDK, CDR2 SYGVNS, per germline. The CDR3 is 13 residues long. V was trimmed by 5 bases and J by 8 bases, leaving 12 bases between them. The CDR3 region is CASSLGAQEKLFF. The DNA for the CDR3 is TGTGCCAGCAGTTTAGGTGCGCAGGAAAAACTGTTTTTT.

This clone has more than one count but fewer than ten. The genes are TRBV27 and TRBJ1-5, with D perhaps TRBD1 (6 bases). Germline-derived CDR1 and CDR2 are MNHEY and SMNVEV (reference sequence). The CDR3 spans 14 residues. Deletions cut 7 bases from V and 4 bases from J, with 14 bases between. The CDR3 loop is CASISRDINQPQHF. The CDR3 region has the DNA TGTGCCAGCATTTCCCGGGACATAAATCAGCCCCAGCATTTT.

This clone was seen many times. The rearrangement joins TRBV30 to TRBJ2-6, with D perhaps matching TRBD1 (6 bases). This CDR3 has 19 amino acids. V gave up 0 bases and J gave up 4 bases, with 22 bases separating them. The V gene's germline CDR1 is GTSNPN and CDR2 SVGIG (reference sequence). CDR3 coding DNA: TGTGCCTGGAGTGTAATTTACAGGGTGGGGTTGTCGGGGGCCAACGTCCTGACTTTC. Protein: CAWSVIYRVGLSGANVLTF.

As concerns this clone: Mismatch with germline at one junction end may stem from a read error. This chain links TRBV4-1 with TRBJ2-5; D gene uncertain. The assigned J gene may be wrong: the sequence end matches TRBJ2-1 better. The germline CDR1 and CDR2 sequences are MGHRA and YSYEKL. CDR3 size: 12 residues. The CDR3 DNA sequence: TGCTCCAGCAGCCCCGACCGGAATGAGCAGTTCTTC. Its translation: CSSSPDRNEQFF.

V usage is TRBV25-1 and J usage is TRBJ1-2, with 9 bases that match TRBD1. The CDR3 loop spans 19 amino acids. CDR1 and CDR2 (germline): MGHDK, SYGVNS. J gave up 4 bases and V 7 bases, and 22 bases lay outside the gene matches. The CDR3 sequence: CASMSTGGGGRDKPYGYTF. The CDR3 coding sequence is TGTGCCAGCATGTCAACAGGGGGCGGGGGAAGGGACAAACCCTATGGCTACACCTTC.

This clone was seen a few times. A read error may be the cause here, since a much bigger clone is one base away. It is likely a read error, because the conserved phenylalanine at the end of the CDR3 is missing. V usage is TRBV5-6 and J usage is TRBJ1-5; D not resolved. Germline CDR1 SGHDT, CDR2 YYEEEE. CDR3 length equals 13 residues. Trimming removed 4 bases from V and 4 bases from J, with 9 bases in between. CDR3 in DNA: TGTGCCAGCAGCCGTGACACGAATCAGCCCCAGCATCTT. Amino acids: CASSRDTNQPQHL.

Details on this clone: The junction does not match germline at one end; this may be a read error. The V gene is TRBV6-2 or TRBV6-3, the J gene TRBJ1-5; tentative D call: TRBD1 (6 bases). The CDR3 sequence is 14 residues long. Germline lookup yields CDR1 MNHEY and CDR2 SVGEGT. In DNA form, the CDR3 reads TGTGCCAGCAGATCTGGACAGATCAATCAGCCCCAGCACTTT. This sequence encodes CASRSGQINQPQHF.

By its share, this clone is medium-sized (0.01 to 0.1%). The chain uses TRBV9 and TRBJ1-1; TRBD1 matches 10 bases. V lost 4 bases, J lost 7 bases, and 4 bases stayed unmatched. The CDR3 runs 13 residues. The germline CDR1 and CDR2 sequences are SGDLS and YYNGEE. CDR3 nucleotide sequence: TGTGCCAGCAGCATCGGGACAGGGGTTGAAGCTTTCTTT. It is translated as CASSIGTGVEAFF.

A single count supports this clone. The chain joins TRBV5-1 to TRBJ1-3; D call uncertain. V was trimmed by 0 bases and J by 2 bases, leaving 9 bases between them. The CDR3 spans 15 residues. Looked up from germline, CDR1 is SGHRS and CDR2 is YFSETQ. CDR3 protein: CASSLEGGTGNTIYF. The DNA for the CDR3 is TGCGCCAGCAGCTTGGAAGGTGGGACTGGAAACACCATATATTTT.

This clone was counted at least ten times. The rearrangement uses TRBV9 and TRBJ2-1, with 9 bases that match TRBD1. Germline V gene data show CDR1 as SGDLS and CDR2 as YYNGEE. The ends lost 1 base at V and 4 bases at J; junction bases unmatched: 9. The CDR3 consists of 17 residues. The DNA for the CDR3 is TGTGCCAGCAGCGTATCCCCCGCCGGGACAGGGTACAATGAGCAGTTCTTC. Amino acids: CASSVSPAGTGYNEQFF.

This clone was seen a few times. The chain has TRBV6-1 and TRBJ2-1, with D unresolved. Trimming left V 2 bases short and J 4 bases short, with 12 bases between. Germline V gene lookup returns CDR1 MNHNS and CDR2 SASEGT. The CDR3 sequence is 15 residues long. The CDR3: CASSEWYSNYNEQFF. The CDR3 DNA is TGTGCCAGCAGTGAATGGTACAGCAATTACAATGAGCAGTTCTTC.

This clone occurred many times. V and J are TRBV19 and TRBJ1-2; a possible D gene is TRBD1 (6 bases). Germline loops: CDR1 LNHDA, CDR2 SQIVND (reference sequence). The CDR3 length is 13 residues. The ends were cut back, 4 bases at V and 5 bases at J, with 11 bases in the middle. CDR3 region: CASSTGAQYGYTF. The CDR3, as DNA: TGTGCCAGTAGTACAGGGGCGCAGTATGGCTACACCTTC.

This clone was observed many times. The junction departs from germline at one end; a sequencing error may be responsible. Within the sample, other DNA sequences also encode this same CDR3. The rearrangement uses TRBV7-7 and TRBJ2-2; tentatively, D is TRBD2 (5 bases). The CDR3 consists of 13 residues. Germline lookup yields CDR1 SSHAT and CDR2 FNYEAQ (reference sequence). The CDR3 sequence: CASSPQEAGELFF. In DNA, the CDR3 is TGTGCTAGCAGCCCCCAGGAGGCCGGGGAGCTGTTTTTT.

This clone ranks as medium-sized. The chain links TRBV19 to TRBJ2-7; no definite D call. The germline CDR1 and CDR2 sequences are LNHDA and SQIVND (reference sequence). The V and J ends lost 5 bases and 3 bases respectively, with 8 bases between them. The CDR3 length is 12 residues. This CDR3 reads CASSPPGYEQYF. As DNA, the CDR3 is TGTGCCAGTAGTCCCCCCGGCTACGAGCAGTACTTC.

Concerning this clone itself: A much larger clone differs from this one at a single base, so this may be a read error. The J gene is TRBJ1-5, the V gene TRBV19; no definite D call. Looked up from germline, CDR1 is LNHDA and CDR2 is SQIVND (reference sequence). V was clipped by 5 bases and J by 7 bases, with 15 bases between them. The CDR3 has 14 residues. This chain's CDR3 is CASSDHGVPQPQHF. The DNA of the CDR3 is TGTGCCAGTAGTGACCACGGGGTGCCGCAGCCCCAGCATTTT.

This CDR3 is CASSTRPGFHETQYF. CDR3 bases: TGTGCCAGCAGTACACGACCAGGGTTTCACGAGACCCAGTACTTC. The genes are TRBV6-1 and TRBJ2-5; D perhaps matches TRBD1 (5 bases). Germline V CDR1 and CDR2: MNHNS, SASEGT. The CDR3 length is 15 residues. V was shortened by 5 bases and J by 5 bases, with 18 bases between the two germline ends.

This clone came up many times. V gene TRBV3-1 combines with J gene TRBJ2-3; D is ambiguous. Trimming removed 8 bases at V and 6 bases at J, with 18 bases between. Per germline, CDR1 LGHDT and CDR2 YNNKEL (reference sequence). This CDR3 spans 14 amino acids. CDR3 DNA: TGTGCCAGCGGAAAAAGTGGGCCGAGGGATACGCAGTATTTT. Its translation: CASGKSGPRDTQYF.

This chain connects TRBV5-1 to TRBJ2-7; 9 bases match TRBD1. This CDR3 has 14 amino acids. J lost 5 bases, V lost 6 bases, and 9 bases had no gene match. Germline assignment: CDR1 SGHRS and CDR2 YFSETQ. The CDR3 DNA is TGCGCCAGCACCAGAGGACAGGGGATGGACGAGCAGTACTTC. This gives the protein CASTRGQGMDEQYF.

This clone came up a few times. V is TRBV6-1 and J is TRBJ1-1; D ambiguous. The V end was cut by 7 bases, the J end by 0 bases, with 12 bases between. This CDR3 has 14 amino acids. Germline CDR1 MNHNS, CDR2 SASEGT. CDR3 nucleotides: TGTGCCAGCATCCCCCGTGGGCTGAACACTGAAGCTTTCTTT. This translates into CASIPRGLNTEAFF.

This clone was seen at least ten times. The J gene is TRBJ2-1, the V gene TRBV9; 11 bases line up with TRBD1. The CDR3 extends over 14 amino acids. Trimming removed 3 bases from V and 7 bases from J; junction bases left unmatched: 3. Germline V gene lookup returns CDR1 SGDLS and CDR2 YYNGEE. The CDR3 region has the DNA TGTGCCAGCAGCGCCGGGACAGGGGGGAATGAGCAGTTCTTC. Translation: CASSAGTGGNEQFF.

This clone was found many times. The chain links TRBV18 to TRBJ2-2, with 9 bases matching TRBD1. CDR3 length: 16 amino acids. J lost 3 bases, V lost 3 bases, and 5 bases had no gene match. CDR1 is KGHSH and CDR2 is LQKENI in the germline V gene. CDR3 in amino acids: CASSPWDRDDTGELFF. DNA for the CDR3: TGTGCCAGCTCACCTTGGGACAGGGACGACACCGGGGAGCTGTTTTTT.